One sample yielded the 6 T cell receptor beta chains listed below, sequenced in a study of cytomegalovirus exposure and HLA in healthy donors. Primers included in the PCR were 60 Vbeta and 13 Jbeta primers. Produced via immunoSEQ multiplex PCR; TCRdb's table is partial and in-frame only. The data contain fewer than 200,000 clones, roughly four fifths of them singletons. The source material was PBMCs. The origin of the receptors is a woman aged 45 to 65 in good health and CMV-seronegative.

The V gene is TRBV11-2, the J gene TRBJ2-7; 8 bases line up with TRBD1. Germline V gives CDR1 SGHAT, CDR2 FQNNGV. J gave up 5 bases and V 6 bases, and 9 bases lay outside the gene matches. The CDR3 runs to 14 residues. DNA for the CDR3: TGTGCCAGCAGTCGGGACAGGCTGGTAAACGAGCAGTACTTC. It codes for CASSRDRLVNEQYF.

The CDR3 DNA follows: TGCAGCGTTGATGGGGGGACAGGTAGTTTAGATGAGCAGTTCTTC. As protein: CSVDGGTGSLDEQFF. The chain joins TRBV29-1 to TRBJ2-1; 8 nucleotides line up with TRBD1. The CDR3 covers 15 residues. Germline CDR1 and CDR2: SQVTM and ANQGSEA. V shed 3 bases, J shed 8 bases, and the junction held 12 bases outside the gene matches.

The chain joins TRBV9 to TRBJ2-2; 10 bases fit TRBD2. The CDR3 is 16 amino acids. The junction had 9 bases not matched to a gene; V was cut back by 3 bases and J by 7 bases. Germline lookup yields CDR1 SGDLS and CDR2 YYNGEE. CDR3 DNA sequence: TGTGCCAGCAGCGATAGATTAGCGGGAGGTATCGGGGAGCTGTTTTTT. Encoded protein: CASSDRLAGGIGELFF.

The chain is built from TRBV28 and TRBJ2-3; 8 nucleotides match TRBD1. The CDR3 is 17 residues long. Germline V gives CDR1 MDHEN, CDR2 SYDVKM. The V and J ends lost 6 bases and 2 bases, in that order; junction bases with no gene match: 13. The CDR3 region has the DNA TGTGCCAGCAGCCTCGGACAGGGAAAATTATTCACAGATACGCAGTATTTT. This codes for CASSLGQGKLFTDTQYF.

This clone has only a few counts. The gene calls are TRBV30 and TRBJ2-1; D perhaps matches TRBD1 (5 bases). The CDR3 has 13 amino acids. Trimming left V 2 bases short and J 3 bases short, with 8 bases between. Per the germline V gene, CDR1 is GTSNPN and CDR2 is SVGIG (reference sequence). The CDR3 DNA sequence: TGTGCCTGGAGTCCAGACAGCTACAATGAGCAGTTCTTC. As protein: CAWSPDSYNEQFF.

The DNA for the CDR3 is TGTGCCAGCAGTGAAGATGTGGCAGTAATGAACACTGAAGCTTTCTTT. Encoded protein: CASSEDVAVMNTEAFF. The V and J genes are TRBV6-1 and TRBJ1-1; D ambiguous. The germline V gene encodes CDR1 MNHNS and CDR2 SASEGT. V lost 1 base to trimming and J lost 0 bases, with 12 bases between them. The CDR3 sequence is 16 residues long.